This T cell receptor (beta chain) came from a study of a mutant IDH1 vaccine in newly diagnosed glioma. Study-level information: There were 62.5% males and about 38% females among treated patients, whose mean age was about 40 years.

Time point reported: week 35, safety follow-up. In the vaccine, a single dose held 300 ug of the mutant IDH1 20-mer peptide, along with topical imiquimod. CDR1 and CDR2 from the germline V gene are SGHVS and FQNEAQ. Trimming shortened V by 4 bases and J by 0 bases, and 18 bases separated the two germline ends. The CDR3 covers 17 residues. TCRdb's table, derived via immunoSEQ multiplex PCR, lists solely in-frame clones and lacks some. The sample includes 42,000 or so clones, roughly 84% of them seen just once. About this clone itself: Its specificity is unknown.

The material sequenced was PBMCs, taken from a glioma patient whose treatment included an IDH1 peptide vaccine. This receptor was obtained from a woman in her forties or fifties with glioma. The V and J genes are TRBV7-8 and TRBJ1-1, with D possibly matching TRBD1 (6 bases). The CDR3 DNA reads as TGTGCCAGCAGCTCCCGGCCGGGACACGAAATGAACACTGAAGCTTTCTTT. Protein product: CASSSRPGHEMNTEAFF.